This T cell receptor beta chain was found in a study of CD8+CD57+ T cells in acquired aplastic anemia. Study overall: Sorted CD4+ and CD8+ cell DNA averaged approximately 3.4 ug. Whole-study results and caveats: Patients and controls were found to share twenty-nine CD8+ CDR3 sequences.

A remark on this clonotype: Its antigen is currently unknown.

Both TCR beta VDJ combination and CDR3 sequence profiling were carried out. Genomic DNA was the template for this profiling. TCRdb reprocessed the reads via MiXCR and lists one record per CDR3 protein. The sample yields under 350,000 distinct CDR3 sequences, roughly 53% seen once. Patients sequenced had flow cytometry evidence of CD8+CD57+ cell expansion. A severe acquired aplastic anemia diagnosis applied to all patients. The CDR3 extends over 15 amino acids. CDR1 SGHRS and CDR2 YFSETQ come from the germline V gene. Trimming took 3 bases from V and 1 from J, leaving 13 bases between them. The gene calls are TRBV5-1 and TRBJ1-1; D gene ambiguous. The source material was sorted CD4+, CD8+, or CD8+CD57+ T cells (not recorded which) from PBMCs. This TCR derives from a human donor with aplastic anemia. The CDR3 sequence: CASSWTRVGNTEAFF. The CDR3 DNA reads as TGCGCCAGCAGCTGGACGAGGGTGGGGAACACTGAAGCTTTCTTT.